This paragraph covers one T cell receptor beta chain sequence. This sample was included in a study of blood T cell repertoires in COVID-19. Study at large: Sites in the United States, Italy and Spain provided acute and convalescent COVID-19 samples. PBMCs, B-cell-depleted T cells, or T cells provided the cDNA or gDNA that made up the material.

In the study's own analysis: Nucleated cell counts were estimated from reference gene primer amplification. The data were produced by immunoSEQ multiplex PCR, yet TCRdb's version contains in-frame clones alone and is incomplete. V, J and clone size derive from that table, while D and trimming were established from the DNA sequence. The table includes 310,000 or so clones, 89% detected once. The sample taken for sequencing was PBMCs or T cells enriched from blood (not recorded which). This receptor was identified in a woman aged 40 to 49 who had recovered from COVID-19.

Here the CDR3 reads CASSLRQFSSEQYF. CDR3 DNA sequence: TGTGCCAGCAGCTTACGACAGTTTTCTTCCGAGCAGTACTTC. The chain has TRBV5-4 and TRBJ2-7, with TRBD1 as a possible D gene (5 bases). The CDR3 runs to 14 residues. V was trimmed by 2 bases and J by 6 bases, leaving 15 bases between them. Per the germline V gene, CDR1 is SGHNT and CDR2 is YYREEE (reference sequence).